These T cell receptor beta chains were read from a single sample in a study of blood T cell repertoires in COVID-19. TCRdb's table, derived via immunoSEQ multiplex PCR, lists solely in-frame clones and lacks some. The sample has about 15,000 clones; about 86% are singletons. What was sequenced was peripheral blood. These receptors all come from a human donor in a cohort sampled during active COVID-19. CDR3s include the opening cysteine and the closing phenylalanine or tryptophan. The D gene is left open where the match is weak. Clone size is stated in some rows and not others, as once, few, many or a class when expanded.

NA TRBJ2-5 TRBV13 once TGTGCCAGCACCCCCCCGGTGGAGCCATCTTCGGGAGAGACCCAGTACTTC CASTPPVEPSSGETQYF
NA TRBJ1-1 TRBV19 NA TGTGCCAGTAGTATTGTGGGGCAGGGGAACACTGAAGCTTTCTTT CASSIVGQGNTEAFF
TRBD2 TRBJ2-5 TRBV7-6 NA TGTGCCAGCAGCTCGGGACTAGCTTTGGAGACCCAGTACTTC CASSSGLALETQYF
NA TRBJ1-3 TRBV10-3 NA TGTGCCATCAGTACACTACAGGCCGGAAACACCATATATTTT CAISTLQAGNTIYF
NA TRBJ1-2 TRBV20-1 few TGCAGTGCTAGTAAATTGCGGTTACATACCGGTGAAGACTATGGCTACACCTTC CSASKLRLHTGEDYGYTF
NA TRBJ2-7 TRBV5-6 NA TGTGCCAGCAGCGAGGAGCTCGGGACATCCCCCTACGAGCAGTACTTC CASSEELGTSPYEQYF
TRBD1 TRBJ2-7 TRBV6-1 NA TGTGCCAGCAGTGAATACAGGGGCTCCTACGAGCAGTACTTC CASSEYRGSYEQYF
TRBD1 TRBJ1-4 TRBV5-1 NA TGCGCCAGCAGCTTGGGAGAAACAGGGGGATCTAATGAAAAACTGTTTTTT CASSLGETGGSNEKLFF
TRBD2 TRBJ2-1 TRBV7-9 NA TGTGCCAGCAGCCAGGGACTATTTGATGAGCAGTTCTTC CASSQGLFDEQFF
NA TRBJ2-1 TRBV7-2 NA TGTGCCAGCAGCAGTGCAGGCTCATACAATGAGCAGTTCTTC CASSSAGSYNEQFF
TRBD1 TRBJ2-7 TRBV6-6 NA TGTGCCAGCAGTTACTCCCCACGACAGGGGGCCTACGAGCAGTACTTC CASSYSPRQGAYEQYF
NA TRBJ2-7 TRBV28 NA TGTGCCAGCGGTCACGGGGATGAGCAGTACTTC CASGHGDEQYF
NA TRBJ2-6 TRBV7-3 NA TGTGCCAGCAGCTTAACCCCGACAGGCAACTCTGGGGCCAACGTCCTGACTTTC CASSLTPTGNSGANVLTF
TRBD2 TRBJ2-3 TRBV4-1 NA TGCGCCAGCAGCCAAGAAAGGACTAGCGGGCGAACAGATACGCAGTATTTT CASSQERTSGRTDTQYF
TRBD2 TRBJ2-3 TRBV19 NA TGTGCCAGTACCAGACTAGCGGGGGCAGGGGATACGCAGTATTTT CASTRLAGAGDTQYF
TRBD2 TRBJ2-3 TRBV6-4 few TGTGCCAGCAGTGAACTAGCGGACAGCACAGATACGCAGTATTTT CASSELADSTDTQYF
NA TRBJ2-7 TRBV10-3 NA TGTGCCATCAGTGAGCTCGGACAAGATGCTCCTCTCTACGAGCAGTACTTC CAISELGQDAPLYEQYF
NA TRBJ1-5 TRBV28 once TGTGCCAGCAGTTTATTAGGCCAGGATAGCAATCAGCCCCAGCATTTT CASSLLGQDSNQPQHF
TRBD2 TRBJ2-1 TRBV11-3 NA TGTGCCAGCAGCTTAGATCAGACTAGCGGACCCTACAATGAGCAGTTCTTC CASSLDQTSGPYNEQFF
NA TRBJ2-3 TRBV6-1 NA TGTGCCAGCAGTGATAGTGGCCAGGGCACAGATACGCAGTATTTT CASSDSGQGTDTQYF
NA TRBJ2-7 TRBV27 NA TGTGCCAGCAGTTTAGGTGGAGGCGAGCAGTACTTC CASSLGGGEQYF
NA TRBJ2-1 TRBV30 NA TGTGCCTGGAGTGTTGGTAGCTCCTACAATGAGCAGTTCTTC CAWSVGSSYNEQFF
NA TRBJ2-5 TRBV6-2/TRBV6-3 NA TGTGCCAGCAGTTACGGGCAGAGGGAGTACCAAGAGACCCAGTACTTC CASSYGQREYQETQYF
TRBD2 TRBJ2-7 TRBV14 NA TGTGCCAGCAGCTCTCAGGGACTAGCGGGGGAGCAGTACTTC CASSSQGLAGEQYF
TRBD1 TRBJ2-7 TRBV27 NA TGTGCCAGCAGTTTCACGGGACAGGGTGGAGCCTACGAGCAGTACTTC CASSFTGQGGAYEQYF
NA TRBJ1-6 TRBV4-1 medium-sized TGCGCCAGCAGCCAAGTGCCCGGGGAACAGAGCCGTAATTCACCCCTCCACTTT CASSQVPGEQSRNSPLHF
NA TRBJ2-1 TRBV9 NA TGTGCCAGCAGCGTAGGGGTAGTCGGAGGGGAGCAGTTCTTC CASSVGVVGGEQFF
NA TRBJ1-3 TRBV3-1/TRBV3-2 NA TGTGCCAGCAGCCAAGATCCGGGAGGAAACACCATATATTTT CASSQDPGGNTIYF
TRBD2 TRBJ2-7 TRBV6-2/TRBV6-3 NA TGTGCCAGCAGTTACTCGACTAGCGGGGGCTACGAGCAGTACTTC CASSYSTSGGYEQYF
TRBD1 TRBJ2-5 TRBV5-4 NA TGTGCCAGCAGCTTGGCCGGACAGGTGGTCCCCGGGGCCCAGTACTTC CASSLAGQVVPGAQYF
TRBD1 TRBJ1-1 TRBV5-1 NA TGCGCCAGCAGCCAGACAGGGAGTATGAACACTGAAGCTTTCTTT CASSQTGSMNTEAFF
TRBD1 TRBJ1-5 TRBV27 few TGTGCCAGCAGTTTTTCAGGGGGCGGGGGTCAGCCCCAGCATTTT CASSFSGGGGQPQHF
NA TRBJ2-3 TRBV9 NA TGTGCCAGCAGCGTAGCGCGCGCGGGTTTCACAGATACGCAGTATTTT CASSVARAGFTDTQYF
NA TRBJ2-3 TRBV7-9 NA TGTGCCAGCAGCCCATCAGGGCCAGATACGCAGTATTTT CASSPSGPDTQYF
NA TRBJ2-7 TRBV5-5 few TGTGCCAGCAGCTTGGAAGCATATTCAGGGTTTAGGTACGAGCAGTACTTC CASSLEAYSGFRYEQYF
NA TRBJ2-2 TRBV11-3 NA TGTGCCAGCAGTCCGGCCCCGGAGACCGGGGAGCTGTTTTTT CASSPAPETGELFF
TRBD2 TRBJ2-3 TRBV6-2/TRBV6-3 NA TGTGCCAGCAGTTACGGACTAGCGACAGATACGCAGTATTTT CASSYGLATDTQYF
NA TRBJ2-3 TRBV5-6 NA TGTGCCAGCAGCATATGGACAGGCACAGATACGCAGTATTTT CASSIWTGTDTQYF
TRBD1 TRBJ2-1 TRBV10-3 NA TGTGCCATCAGTGAAGCAGGGGGAAGGGATGAGCAGTTCTTC CAISEAGGRDEQFF
NA TRBJ2-7 TRBV27 NA TGTGCCAGCAGTCCCGGACGGACAACCTACGAGCAGTACTTC CASSPGRTTYEQYF
NA TRBJ2-2 TRBV4-3 few TGCGCCAGCAGCCCCAGACTAGCCGGGGAGCTGTTTTTT CASSPRLAGELFF
NA TRBJ2-7 TRBV20-1 NA TGCACCAGCGGTGGGGTTCACGAGCAGTACTTC CTSGGVHEQYF
NA TRBJ2-7 TRBV5-1 once TGCGCCAGCAGCGACGGGACAACTTACGAGCAGTACTTC CASSDGTTYEQYF
NA TRBJ2-7 TRBV6-5 NA TGTGCCGCCAGACAACCGGGATACGAGCAGTACTTC CAARQPGYEQYF
TRBD2 TRBJ2-5 TRBV6-4 NA TGTGCCAAAAGCGGGACTAGCGGGAGTCATGAGACCCAGTACTTC CAKSGTSGSHETQYF
TRBD2 TRBJ2-3 TRBV5-1 NA TGCGCCAGCAGCCCCTCTGTGAGAGCGGGGGACACAGATACGCAGTATTTT CASSPSVRAGDTDTQYF